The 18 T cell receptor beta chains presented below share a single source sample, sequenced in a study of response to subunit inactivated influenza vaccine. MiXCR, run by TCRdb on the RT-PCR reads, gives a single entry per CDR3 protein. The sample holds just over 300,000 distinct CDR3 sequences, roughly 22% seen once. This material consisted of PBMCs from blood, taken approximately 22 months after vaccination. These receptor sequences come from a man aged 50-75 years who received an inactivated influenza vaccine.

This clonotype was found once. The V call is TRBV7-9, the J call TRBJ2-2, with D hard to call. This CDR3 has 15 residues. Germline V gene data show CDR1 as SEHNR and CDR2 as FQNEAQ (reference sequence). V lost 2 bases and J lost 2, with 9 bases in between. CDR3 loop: CASSLLVGNTGELFF. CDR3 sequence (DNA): TGTGCCAGCAGCTTACTAGTTGGAAACACCGGGGAGCTGTTTTTT. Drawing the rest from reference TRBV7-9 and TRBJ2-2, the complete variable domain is DTGVSQNPRHKITKRGQNVTFRCDPISEHNRLYWYRQTLGQGPEFLTYFQNEAQLEKSRLLSDRFSAERPKGSFSTLEIQRTEQGDSAMYLCASSLLVGNTGELFFGEGSRLTVL.

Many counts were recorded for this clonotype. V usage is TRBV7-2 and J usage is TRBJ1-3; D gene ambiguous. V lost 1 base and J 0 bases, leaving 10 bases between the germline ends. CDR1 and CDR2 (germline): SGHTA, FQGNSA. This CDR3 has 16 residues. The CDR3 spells CASSLVAALSGNTIYF. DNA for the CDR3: TGTGCCAGCAGCTTAGTGGCGGCTCTCTCTGGAAACACCATATATTTT.

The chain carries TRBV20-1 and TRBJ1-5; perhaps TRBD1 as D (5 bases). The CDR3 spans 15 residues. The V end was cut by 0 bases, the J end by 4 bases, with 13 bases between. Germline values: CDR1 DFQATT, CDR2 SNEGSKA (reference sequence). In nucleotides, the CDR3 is TGCAGTGCTAGAGATGCAGGGAAGGGGAATCAGCCCCAGCATTTT. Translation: CSARDAGKGNQPQHF.

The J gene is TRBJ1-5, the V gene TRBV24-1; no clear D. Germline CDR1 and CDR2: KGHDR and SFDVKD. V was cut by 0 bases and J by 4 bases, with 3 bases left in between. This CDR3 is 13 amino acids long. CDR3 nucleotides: TGTGCCACCAGTGATTTGGGGAATCAGCCCCAGCATTTT. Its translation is CATSDLGNQPQHF.

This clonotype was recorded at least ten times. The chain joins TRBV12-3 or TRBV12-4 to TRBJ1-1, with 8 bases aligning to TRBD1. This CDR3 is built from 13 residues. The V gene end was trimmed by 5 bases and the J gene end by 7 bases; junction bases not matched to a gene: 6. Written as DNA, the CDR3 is TGTGCCAGCAGTCTAGGACAGGGCCTTGAAGCTTTCTTT. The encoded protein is CASSLGQGLEAFF.

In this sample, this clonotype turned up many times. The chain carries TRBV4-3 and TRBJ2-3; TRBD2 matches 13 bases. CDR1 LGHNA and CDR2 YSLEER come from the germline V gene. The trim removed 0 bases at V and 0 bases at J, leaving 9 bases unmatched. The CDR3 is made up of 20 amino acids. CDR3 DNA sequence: TGCGCCAGCAGCCAAGATTTAGCGACTAGCGGGAGGACTAGCACAGATACGCAGTATTTT. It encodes CASSQDLATSGRTSTDTQYF.

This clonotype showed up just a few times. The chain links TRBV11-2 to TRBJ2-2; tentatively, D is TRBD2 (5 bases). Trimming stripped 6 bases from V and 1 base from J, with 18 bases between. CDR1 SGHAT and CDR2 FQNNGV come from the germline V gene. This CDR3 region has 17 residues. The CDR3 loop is CASSGEVGVVNTGELFF. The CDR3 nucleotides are TGTGCCAGCAGTGGTGAGGTCGGGGTTGTGAACACCGGGGAGCTGTTTTTT.

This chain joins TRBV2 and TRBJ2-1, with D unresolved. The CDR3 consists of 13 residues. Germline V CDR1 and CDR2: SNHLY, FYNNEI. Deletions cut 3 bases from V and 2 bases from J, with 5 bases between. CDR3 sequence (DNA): TGTGCCAGCAGTGATGGGGCCTACAATGAGCAGTTCTTC. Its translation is CASSDGAYNEQFF.

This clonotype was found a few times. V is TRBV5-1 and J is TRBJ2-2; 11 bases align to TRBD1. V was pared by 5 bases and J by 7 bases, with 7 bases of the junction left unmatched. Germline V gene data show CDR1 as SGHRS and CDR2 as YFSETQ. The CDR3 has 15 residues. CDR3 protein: CASRAGTGGIGELFF. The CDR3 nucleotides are TGCGCCAGCAGAGCCGGGACAGGGGGAATCGGGGAGCTGTTTTTT.

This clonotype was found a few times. The CDR3, as DNA: TGTGCCAGCAGCTTAGGACTAGCGGGGGGCCGGGACGAGCAGTACTTC. This translates into CASSLGLAGGRDEQYF. The V call is TRBV11-2, the J call TRBJ2-7; 13 bases align to TRBD2. The CDR3 is made up of 16 amino acids. V lost 1 base, J lost 5 bases, and 5 bases stayed unmatched. Germline-derived CDR1 and CDR2 are SGHAT and FQNNGV.

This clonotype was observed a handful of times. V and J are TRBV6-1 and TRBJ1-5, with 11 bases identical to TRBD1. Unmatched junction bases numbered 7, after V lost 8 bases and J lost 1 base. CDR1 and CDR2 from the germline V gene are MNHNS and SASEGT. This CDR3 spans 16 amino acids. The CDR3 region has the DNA TGTGCCAGCGGCACGGGGACAGGGGGGAGCAATCAGCCCCAGCATTTT. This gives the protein CASGTGTGGSNQPQHF.

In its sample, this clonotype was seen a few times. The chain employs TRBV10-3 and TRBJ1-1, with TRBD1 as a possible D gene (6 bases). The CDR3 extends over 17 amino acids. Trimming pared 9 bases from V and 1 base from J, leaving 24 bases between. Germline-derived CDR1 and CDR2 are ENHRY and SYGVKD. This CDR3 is CAISLQGPPFGNTEAFF. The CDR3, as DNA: TGTGCCATATCCCTACAGGGACCACCGTTTGGGAACACTGAAGCTTTCTTT.

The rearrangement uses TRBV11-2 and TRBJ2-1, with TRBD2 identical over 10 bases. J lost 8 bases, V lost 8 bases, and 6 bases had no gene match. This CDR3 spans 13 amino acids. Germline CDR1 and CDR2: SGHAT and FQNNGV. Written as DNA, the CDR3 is TGTGCCAGCGAAGCGGGGGGGCCCTATGAGCAGTTCTTC. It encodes CASEAGGPYEQFF. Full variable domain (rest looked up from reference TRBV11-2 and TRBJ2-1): EAGVAQSPRYKIIEKRQSVAFWCNPISGHATLYWYQQILGQGPKLLIQFQNNGVVDDSQLPKDRFSAERLKGVDSTLKIQPAKLEDSAVYLCASEAGGPYEQFFGPGTRLTVL.

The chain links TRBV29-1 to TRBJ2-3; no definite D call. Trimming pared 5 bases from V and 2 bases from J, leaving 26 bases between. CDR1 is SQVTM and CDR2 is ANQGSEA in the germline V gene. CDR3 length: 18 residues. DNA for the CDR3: TGCAGCGTTTTGACGGCGGTAGGAACTCCCTATAACACAGATACGCAGTATTTT. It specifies CSVLTAVGTPYNTDTQYF.

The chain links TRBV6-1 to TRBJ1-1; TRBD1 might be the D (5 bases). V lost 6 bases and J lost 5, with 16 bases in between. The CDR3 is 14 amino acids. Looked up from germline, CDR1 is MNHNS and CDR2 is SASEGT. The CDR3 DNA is TGTGCCAGCAGAGACGGGACCCCGGGGACTGAAGCTTTCTTT. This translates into CASRDGTPGTEAFF.

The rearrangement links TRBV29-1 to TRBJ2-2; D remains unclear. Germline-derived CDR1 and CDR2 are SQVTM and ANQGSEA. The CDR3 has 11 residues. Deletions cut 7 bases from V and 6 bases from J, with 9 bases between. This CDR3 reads CSAYKSGELFF. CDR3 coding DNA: TGCAGCGCCTACAAGTCCGGGGAGCTGTTTTTT.

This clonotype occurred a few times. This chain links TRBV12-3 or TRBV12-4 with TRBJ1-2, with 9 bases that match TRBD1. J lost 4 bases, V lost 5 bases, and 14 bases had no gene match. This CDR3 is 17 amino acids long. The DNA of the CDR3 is TGTGCCAGCAGTACAAGGACAGGGGTAATATCACCCTATGGCTACACCTTC. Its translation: CASSTRTGVISPYGYTF.

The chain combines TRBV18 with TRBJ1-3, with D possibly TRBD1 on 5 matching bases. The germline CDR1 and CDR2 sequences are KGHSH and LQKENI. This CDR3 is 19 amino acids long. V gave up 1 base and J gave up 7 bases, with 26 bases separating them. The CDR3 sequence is CASSPQSVGGLALRNTIYF. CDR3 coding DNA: TGTGCCAGCTCACCACAATCAGTCGGGGGACTCGCTCTAAGGAACACCATATATTTT.